This T cell receptor beta chain was observed in a study of cytomegalovirus exposure and HLA in healthy donors. The CDR3 sequence is 15 residues long. CDR1 is SGHRS and CDR2 is YFSETQ in the germline V gene. With 3 bases clipped from V and 5 bases from J, the junction kept 6 bases outside the gene matches. Researchers ran the PCR with 60 Vbeta and 13 Jbeta primers. Clones were read by immunoSEQ multiplex PCR, and TCRdb kept only the in-frame ones, dropping some. The sample has more than 150,000 clones; around 83% are singletons. This clonotype originated in a girl aged 2 to 9 in good health and CMV-seropositive. The source material was PBMCs. This chain links TRBV5-1 with TRBJ1-2; 11 bases are shared with TRBD1. The CDR3 here is CASSSPGQGGYGYTF. CDR3 bases: TGCGCCAGCAGCTCACCGGGACAGGGGGGGTATGGCTACACCTTC.